This TCR beta chain was sequenced in a study of neurological immune-mediated disorders. Where libraries were unsorted, they were derived from 2 million PBMCs stored at -80 degrees C. This clonotype appeared many times. Its antigen is unidentified. The cDNA was synthesized by means of template-switch 5'RACE, which was carried out with 10-nucleotide random UMIs. TCRdb reprocessed the 5' RACE reads via MiXCR and lists one record per CDR3 protein. The repertoire holds about 48,000 distinct CDR3 sequences, with around a tenth as singletons. Study findings and constraints: TCR clonal expansion peaked in HTLV-1-associated myelopathy patients and was lowest in multiple sclerosis patients.

The receptor's source is a woman aged 40 to 50 with HTLV-1-associated myelopathy (HAM/TSP). The specimen sequenced was PBMCs.

The CDR3 DNA follows: TGCGCCAGCAGCTTTGGACAGGGCCCTAACTATGGCTACACCTTC. It translates to CASSFGQGPNYGYTF. The chain employs TRBV5-1 and TRBJ1-2, with 8 bases that match TRBD1. Germline loops: CDR1 SGHRS, CDR2 YFSETQ. J gave up 0 bases and V 2 bases, and 3 bases lay outside the gene matches. CDR3 size: 15 residues. Full variable domain (remainder filled in from reference TRBV5-1 and TRBJ1-2): KAGVTQTPRYLIKTRGQQVTLSCSPISGHRSVSWYQQTPGQGLQFLFEYFSETQRNKGNFPGRFSGRQFSNSRSEMNVSTLELGDSALYLCASSFGQGPNYGYTFGSGTRLTVV.